This T cell receptor beta chain originates from a study of shared clonotypes between healthy human individuals. Turning to the study itself: Plates per donor: three CD4 naive, three CD4 memory, two CD8 naive, one CD8 memory.

Findings and caveats of the study: Clonotypes shared by all four sorted-subset donors had higher generation probabilities than non-shared clonotypes.

Regarding this clone: Its antigen is not identified.

Profiled with immunoSEQ multiplex PCR; TCRdb holds only in-frame clones, not every one. The sample contains approximately 500,000 clones, almost 97% of which appear only once. Trimming removed 6 bases from V and 3 bases from J; junction bases left unmatched: 7. Germline V gives CDR1 LNHNV, CDR2 YYDKDF (reference sequence). The CDR3 has 15 residues. Everyone who donated was a Caucasian adult who lived in Nashville, Tennessee. The source material was naive CD4+ T cells sorted from blood. Subset reported: CD45RA+ positively selected. The receptor comes from a woman aged 25 to 39 in good health. This chain uses TRBV15 with TRBJ1-5, with TRBD1 matching 8 bases. The CDR3 reads CATRRQGATNQPQHF. CDR3 bases: TGTGCCACCAGGCGGCAGGGGGCAACCAATCAGCCCCAGCATTTT. Full variable domain (missing parts from reference TRBV15 and TRBJ1-5): DAMVIQNPRYQVTQFGKPVTLSCSQTLNHNVMYWYQQKSSQAPKLLFHYYDKDFNNEADTPDNFQSRRPNTSFCFLDIRSPGLGDTAMYLCATRRQGATNQPQHFGDGTRLSIL.